The source of this T cell receptor beta chain is a study of blood T cell repertoires in COVID-19 (dated by TCRdb to the early 2020s). Background on the whole study: Samples covering the acute and convalescent phases of COVID-19 were provided by collaborators in the United States, Italy and Spain. The material from the prospective study consisted of cDNA or gDNA derived from T cells, B-cell-depleted T cells, or PBMCs. Deeply sampled blood TCRbeta repertoires from subjects exposed to, actively infected with, or recovered from COVID-19 were included in the dataset. The repertoires were released in a freely available public database intended as a resource for research on the immune response to SARS-CoV-2. Samples were obtained from the ongoing ImmuneRACE study (first 160 participants) and from over 1,000 subjects provided by 6 global collaborators. A de-identified subject ID, COVID-19 status, age in years and sex were almost always included in the sample metadata. Where available, HLA class I and class II types were taken from metadata supplied by the sample provider and were not determined by assay-based typing.

Comments on this clone: This clone's antigen is unknown. There are no base qualities to consult, and no much larger clone falls within one base.

Compared with germline, V lacks 3 bases and J lacks 0 bases; bases without a gene match: 4. CDR1 SEHNR and CDR2 FQNEAQ were looked up in the germline V gene (reference sequence). Spanning cysteine to phenylalanine, the CDR3 consists of 16 amino acids. The sequence is cut down to CDR3 DNA, 48 bases in frame from base 1. Each collaborating institution followed its own protocols to collect whole blood in K2EDTA tubes. For TCRbeta analysis, collaborator samples were shipped as frozen whole blood, as isolated PBMCs, or as DNA extracted from either sample type. Broad study findings and their caveats: The quantity of clinical and demographic metadata differed by source and by participant and was supplied without curation.

TCRbeta CDR3 regions were amplified from genomic DNA by means of the immunoSEQ Assay, a bias-controlled multiplex PCR. For the original study's pipeline: Nucleated cell counts per sample were estimated from amplification of reference gene primers within the assay. Sequence reads were collapsed and filtered to measure the absolute abundance of every unique TCRbeta CDR3 rearrangement. Productive Simpson clonality was computed per sample as the square root of Simpson's diversity index over productive rearrangements. Imported from immuneACCESS, the table was reduced by TCRdb to in-frame sequences with V and J called. These copies leave out some clones; in studies compared against another copy, an unresolved V gene accounts for under half, and the cause of the remainder is not known. V and J calls and clone size are given by that table; D and trimming were obtained from the DNA. The sample table lists about 280,000 clones, approximately 85% of them with a count of one. The leading ten clones occupy approximately 5% of the sample.

The source is a man aged 50 to 59 with active or convalescent COVID-19. The sample consisted of peripheral blood. This chain joins TRBV7-9 to TRBJ1-4; 7 junctional bases match TRBD1. The DNA reads TGTGCCAGCAGCTTGAGGACAGGAGCAACTAATGAAAAACTGTTTTTT. It codes for CASSLRTGATNEKLFF.